Below, one T cell receptor beta chain is given with its context. Its target is unknown. This entry is derived from a study of cytotoxic CD8 clonotypes in ibrutinib-treated CLL. The study's findings and limits: Clonality grew at ibrutinib response; at progression, it decreased back toward baseline.

Measured with immunoSEQ multiplex PCR; TCRdb has only the in-frame clones, and not every one. Here the sample spans about 160,000 clones, more than 65% being singletons. The CDR3 length is 13 residues. Per the germline V gene, CDR1 is SGHVS and CDR2 is FNYEAQ. V gave up 5 bases and J gave up 2 bases, with 9 bases separating them. This chain joins TRBV7-6 and TRBJ1-2; maybe TRBD1 (6 bases). The receptor was derived from a human donor with chronic lymphocytic leukemia. The source was PBMCs, collected after 12 months of ibrutinib treatment. CDR3 amino acids: CASSPDRNYGYTF. The CDR3 DNA reads TGTGCCAGCAGCCCAGACAGGAACTATGGCTACACCTTC.